This T cell receptor beta chain derives from a study of blood T cell repertoires in COVID-19. This clone showed up just once. Assay used: immunoSEQ multiplex PCR; TCRdb lists only in-frame clones, some missing. Of about 240,000 clones in the sample, 75% to 85% are singletons; the top ten hold roughly 12%. Trimming removed 4 bases from V and 0 bases from J; junction bases left unmatched: 6. Germline V gene lookup returns CDR1 SGHRS and CDR2 YFSETQ. The CDR3 spans 15 residues. Sequencing was done on a sample of peripheral blood. The sequence derives from a woman aged 55-75 years with active or convalescent COVID-19. The chain carries TRBV5-1 and TRBJ1-2; 7 nucleotides agree with TRBD1. The CDR3 bases are TGCGCCAGCAGCCCGACAGGGTCGGCTAACTATGGCTACACCTTC. As protein: CASSPTGSANYGYTF.